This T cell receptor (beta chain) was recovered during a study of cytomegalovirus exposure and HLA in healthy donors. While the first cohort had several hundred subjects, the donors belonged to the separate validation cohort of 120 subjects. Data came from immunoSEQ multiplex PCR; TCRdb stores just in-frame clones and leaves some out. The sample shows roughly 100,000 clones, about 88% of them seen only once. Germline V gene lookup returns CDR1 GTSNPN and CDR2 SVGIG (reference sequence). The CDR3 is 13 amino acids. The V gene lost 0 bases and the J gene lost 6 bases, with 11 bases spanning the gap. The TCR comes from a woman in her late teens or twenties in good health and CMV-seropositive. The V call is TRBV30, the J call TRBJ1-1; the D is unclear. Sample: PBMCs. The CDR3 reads CAWSVLSGAEAFF. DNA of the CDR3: TGTGCCTGGAGTGTACTTTCTGGAGCTGAAGCTTTCTTT.